This T cell receptor beta chain appears in the sequencing data of a study of T cell changes during pregnancy in multiple sclerosis (dated by TCRdb to between 2018 and 2020). Regarding the complete study: Changes in the T cell repertoire over the course of pregnancy were examined in this study in women with multiple sclerosis.

Libraries were built with the immunoSEQ multiplex PCR assay. The source is immuneACCESS, and TCRdb retained only in-frame sequences with V and J called. Part of the clones is not carried over; for the studies checked, unresolved V genes explain less than half of this, and the remainder is unexplained. This sample gives approximately 99,000 clones in total; approximately 93% of them show up just once. The top ten hold 0.99% of the sample. From the germline V gene, CDR1 is MNHEY and CDR2 is SVGAGI. The CDR3 runs 13 amino acids, cysteine and phenylalanine included. The entry retains the CDR3 DNA only, 39 bases that are in frame from base 1. At the junction V is shortened by 0 bases and J by 3 bases, with 6 bases in between. The table lists this clone with a count of one. No antigen is known for it. Base qualities are not at hand, and no much larger clone is one base apart.

Sample: peripheral blood, taken after pregnancy. The chain is encoded by TRBV6-5 joined to TRBJ2-7, with the D gene not confidently named. This receptor was obtained from a female donor with multiple sclerosis, enrolled in a pregnancy study. CDR3 reads: CASSYSIYYEQYF. The nucleotide sequence reads as follows: TGTGCCAGCAGTTACTCGATCTACTACGAGCAGTACTTC.